The 29 T cell receptor beta chains listed next were all sequenced from one sample in a study of blood T cell repertoires in COVID-19. Only in-frame clones appear in the TCRdb table, and some are missing; sequencing was by immunoSEQ multiplex PCR. Of fewer than 120,000 clones in the sample, 87% were seen once. The specimen was peripheral blood. The receptors were sampled from a human donor in a cohort sampled during active COVID-19.

On this clone: This CDR3 is also generated by other DNA sequences in the sample. J is TRBJ1-2 and V is TRBV5-4, with 7 bases identical to TRBD1. Germline V gene data show CDR1 as SGHNT and CDR2 as YYREEE (reference sequence). With 0 bases clipped from V and 0 bases from J, the junction kept 2 bases outside the gene matches. The CDR3 consists of 15 residues. The CDR3 sequence is CASSLGQGANYGYTF. CDR3 sequence (DNA): TGTGCCAGCAGCTTGGGTCAGGGGGCTAACTATGGCTACACCTTC.

The CDR3 is CAWSVYRGEQFF. CDR3 bases: TGTGCCTGGAGTGTTTACAGGGGGGAGCAGTTCTTC. This chain uses TRBV30 with TRBJ2-1; 8 nucleotides match TRBD1. Trimming removed 0 bases from V and 10 bases from J; junction bases left unmatched: 2. CDR1 is GTSNPN and CDR2 is SVGIG in the germline V gene (reference sequence). This CDR3 is built from 12 residues.

The rearrangement joins TRBV7-9 to TRBJ2-1, with a possible D match to TRBD1 (6 bases). CDR1 and CDR2 from the germline V gene are SEHNR and FQNEAQ (reference sequence). Trimming cost V 5 bases and J 2 bases, with 19 bases left between them. This CDR3 has 17 amino acids. CDR3 sequence reads: CASSKRQVWVTYNEQFF. The CDR3 DNA reads as TGTGCCAGCAGCAAAAGACAGGTATGGGTCACCTACAATGAGCAGTTCTTC.

This clone was recorded a few times. V is TRBV9 and J is TRBJ1-1; the D is unclear. In germline, CDR1 is SGDLS, CDR2 YYNGEE. The CDR3 runs 13 residues. V was pared by 0 bases and J by 2 bases, with 5 bases between. The CDR3 DNA reads TGTGCCAGCAGCGTAGACCTAAACACTGAAGCTTTCTTT. Translating gives CASSVDLNTEAFF.

The chain employs TRBV11-2 and TRBJ1-4; possible D gene TRBD1, 5 bases. V lost 3 bases, J lost 4 bases, and 18 bases lay in between. The CDR3 length is 17 residues. Germline V gives CDR1 SGHAT, CDR2 FQNNGV. The CDR3 sequence is CASSLVVGAPFNEKLFF. For the CDR3, the DNA is TGTGCCAGCAGCTTGGTTGTAGGGGCCCCGTTTAATGAAAAACTGTTTTTT.

The chain is built from TRBV7-9 and TRBJ1-2; tentative D call: TRBD1 (6 bases). This CDR3 is built from 14 residues. Trimming removed 5 bases at V and 5 bases at J, with 15 bases between. Looked up from germline, CDR1 is SEHNR and CDR2 is FQNEAQ (reference sequence). The CDR3 sequence: CASSPGTRSYGYTF. CDR3 coding DNA: TGTGCCAGCAGCCCCGGGACACGATCTTATGGCTACACCTTC.

The gene calls are TRBV6-5 and TRBJ1-2; D is uncertain. Trimming shortened V by 5 bases and J by 4 bases, and 11 bases separated the two germline ends. This CDR3 has 13 amino acids. CDR1 and CDR2 from the germline V gene are MNHEY and SVGAGI. DNA of the CDR3: TGTGCCAGCAGTCCCTCCGGGATCTATGGCTACACCTTC. It specifies CASSPSGIYGYTF.

The V gene is TRBV6-4, the J gene TRBJ2-1; a possible D gene is TRBD1 (6 bases). The CDR3 length is 14 residues. The V end was cut by 3 bases, the J end by 8 bases, with 14 bases between. Germline CDR1 is MRHNA and CDR2 is SNTAGT. CDR3 coding DNA: TGTGCCAGCAGTGAACAGGGTGGTTTGGATGAGCAGTTCTTC. Translated: CASSEQGGLDEQFF.

This chain uses TRBV6-5 with TRBJ1-1, with D uncertain. With 0 bases removed from V and 3 bases from J, the gap between germline ends came to 8 bases. The CDR3 is made up of 14 amino acids. CDR1 is MNHEY, CDR2 SVGAGI, per germline. The CDR3: CASSYSIRDTEAFF. The CDR3 DNA reads as TGTGCCAGCAGTTACTCGATAAGAGACACTGAAGCTTTCTTT.

This chain links TRBV6-2 or TRBV6-3 with TRBJ2-7, with a possible D match to TRBD2 (5 bases). The CDR3 is 15 amino acids. Germline V CDR1 and CDR2: MNHEY, SVGEGT. The V end was cut by 4 bases, the J end by 2 bases, with 15 bases between. The DNA of the CDR3 is TGTGCCAGCAGTTTCCGAGCGGATACCCCCTACGAGCAGTACTTC. As protein: CASSFRADTPYEQYF.

This clone appeared a few times. The chain uses TRBV7-9 and TRBJ1-1, with 9 bases fitting TRBD1. From germline, CDR1 is SEHNR and CDR2 FQNEAQ (reference sequence). Losses at the gene ends were 2 bases for V and 4 bases for J; bases not matched to a gene: 5. The CDR3 extends over 15 amino acids. The CDR3 DNA sequence: TGTGCCAGCAGCTTAAGTCCGGGACAGGGCACTGAAGCTTTCTTT. This codes for CASSLSPGQGTEAFF. Filled out from reference TRBV7-9 and TRBJ1-1, the complete variable domain reads DTGVSQNPRHKITKRGQNVTFRCDPISEHNRLYWYRQTLGQGPEFLTYFQNEAQLEKSRLLSDRFSAERPKGSFSTLEIQRTEQGDSAMYLCASSLSPGQGTEAFFGQGTRLTVV.

The CDR3 region is CASTPTGNYGYTF. The CDR3 region has the DNA TGTGCCAGCACCCCCACGGGGAACTATGGCTACACCTTC. The gene calls are TRBV6-5 and TRBJ1-2; D not certain. The V end was cut by 7 bases, the J end by 2 bases, with 11 bases between. CDR1 and CDR2 from the germline V gene are MNHEY and SVGAGI. The CDR3 runs to 13 residues.

CDR3 residues: CALNHRGQRTEAFF. The CDR3 DNA is TGTGCCTTGAATCACAGGGGGCAGCGGACTGAAGCTTTCTTT. V usage is TRBV30 and J usage is TRBJ1-1; 9 bases are shared with TRBD1. Trimming removed 7 bases from V and 5 bases from J; junction bases left unmatched: 11. The germline V gene has CDR1 GTSNPN and CDR2 SVGIG (reference sequence). The CDR3 is made up of 14 amino acids.

The chain couples TRBV3-1 (or the pseudogene TRBV3-2) to TRBJ2-1; D is possibly TRBD2 (7 bases). The V gene's germline CDR1 is LGHDT and CDR2 YNNKEL (reference sequence). CDR3 length: 15 residues. The ends were cut back, 2 bases at V and 2 bases at J, with 10 bases in the middle. The CDR3, as DNA: TGTGCCAGCAGCCAACAAGGGGGGGCCTACAATGAGCAGTTCTTC. It translates to CASSQQGGAYNEQFF.

This chain joins TRBV6-5 and TRBJ1-1, with D perhaps TRBD1 (5 bases). V was pared by 3 bases and J by 5 bases, with 13 bases between. The germline V gene has CDR1 MNHEY and CDR2 SVGAGI. The CDR3 runs to 14 residues. CDR3 region: CASSYFAGDTEAFF. CDR3 DNA sequence: TGTGCCAGCAGTTATTTCGCGGGGGATACTGAAGCTTTCTTT.

This chain connects TRBV2 to TRBJ1-1; D ambiguous. Trimming stripped 4 bases from V and 5 bases from J, with 17 bases between. Germline V CDR1 and CDR2: SNHLY, FYNNEI. The CDR3 is made up of 15 amino acids. CDR3 sequence reads: CASSVIPIPQTEAFF. The CDR3 DNA sequence: TGTGCCAGCAGTGTAATTCCGATACCACAGACTGAAGCTTTCTTT. Together with reference TRBV2 and TRBJ1-1, the CDR3 gives the full variable domain: EPEVTQTPSHQVTQMGQEVILRCVPISNHLYFYWYRQILGQKVEFLVSFYNNEISEKSEIFDDQFSVERPDGSNFTLKIRSTKLEDSAMYFCASSVIPIPQTEAFFGQGTRLTVV.

The chain links TRBV5-6 to TRBJ2-5, with D possibly TRBD2 on 5 matching bases. The CDR3 has 15 residues. CDR1 SGHDT and CDR2 YYEEEE come from the germline V gene. The V end was cut by 2 bases, the J end by 5 bases, with 16 bases between. CDR3 bases: TGTGCCAGCAGCTTTCTGGCCGCGGGCGGGGAGACCCAGTACTTC. Protein: CASSFLAAGGETQYF.

CDR3 amino acids: CASSYSEVGNTEAFF. CDR3 nucleotide sequence: TGTGCCAGCAGTTACTCCGAGGTGGGGAACACTGAAGCTTTCTTT. The chain is built from TRBV6-5 and TRBJ1-1; D is unresolved. Between the trimmed V and J ends, which lost 0 bases and 1 base, there was a span of 9 bases. CDR1 is MNHEY and CDR2 is SVGAGI in the germline V gene. The CDR3 runs to 15 residues.

The chain links TRBV5-1 to TRBJ2-2; D uncertain. Germline V gene sequence: CDR1 SGHRS, CDR2 YFSETQ. Trimming pared 3 bases from V and 3 bases from J, leaving 9 bases between. The CDR3 loop spans 14 amino acids. The CDR3 here is CASSSISYTGELFF. The CDR3 DNA reads as TGCGCCAGCAGCTCTATCTCTTACACCGGGGAGCTGTTTTTT.

V is TRBV5-5 and J is TRBJ2-5, with 7 bases aligning to TRBD1. V trimming: 0 bases; J trimming: 4 bases; junction bases outside the gene matches: 3. The CDR3 is 14 amino acids. Per the germline V gene, CDR1 is SGHKS and CDR2 is YYEKEE (reference sequence). The CDR3 bases are TGTGCCAGCAGCTTGGAAGGGGGCCCAGAGACCCAGTACTTC. It codes for CASSLEGGPETQYF.

Only one count was recorded for this clone. The V gene is TRBV10-2, the J gene TRBJ2-7, with 7 bases that match TRBD1. This CDR3 has 16 residues. The germline CDR1 and CDR2 sequences are WSHSY and SAAADI. V shed 5 bases and J 4 bases; nucleotides not matched to a gene: 14. The DNA for the CDR3 is TGCGCCAGCAGTCGGGGACAGCCGGACTGGGTTTACGAGCAGTACTTC. It is translated as CASSRGQPDWVYEQYF.

The chain couples TRBV7-8 to TRBJ2-7; 11 nucleotides match TRBD2. CDR1 and CDR2 from the germline V gene are SGHVS and FQNEAQ. The CDR3 covers 19 residues. V dropped 5 bases and J dropped 4; count of bases not matched to a gene: 19. The CDR3 sequence: CASSQAGGTSGLLLYEQYF. DNA of the CDR3: TGTGCCAGCAGCCAGGCCGGGGGGACTAGCGGCTTACTTCTATACGAGCAGTACTTC.

The V gene is TRBV7-6, the J gene TRBJ2-7; D ambiguous. Germline V gene sequence: CDR1 SGHVS, CDR2 FNYEAQ. V dropped 2 bases and J dropped 3 bases, with 5 bases sitting between them. CDR3 size: 12 residues. CDR3 sequence: CASSLNSYEQYF. The CDR3 DNA reads TGTGCCAGCAGCTTAAACAGCTACGAGCAGTACTTC.

The rearrangement joins TRBV18 to TRBJ2-3; 7 bases map to TRBD1. The CDR3 covers 17 residues. V lost 4 bases to trimming and J lost 2 bases; unmatched junction nucleotides: 12. The V gene's germline CDR1 is KGHSH and CDR2 LQKENI. The CDR3 loop is CASSRRPTGTNTDTQYF. The CDR3 DNA reads TGTGCCAGCTCACGACGGCCGACAGGGACCAACACAGATACGCAGTATTTT.

This chain links TRBV3-1 (or the pseudogene TRBV3-2) with TRBJ2-7; tentatively, D is TRBD1 (6 bases). Trimming took off 3 bases at V and 6 bases at J, with 12 bases between the two ends. Germline V gene sequence: CDR1 LGHDT, CDR2 YNNKEL (reference sequence). CDR3 size: 13 residues. The CDR3 sequence: CASSQRQAGEQYF. In DNA, the CDR3 is TGTGCCAGCAGCCAGCGACAGGCAGGCGAGCAGTACTTC.

V and J are TRBV30 and TRBJ2-5, with D possibly matching TRBD2 (7 bases). The V gene lost 7 bases and the J gene lost 5 bases, with 17 bases spanning the gap. In germline, CDR1 is GTSNPN, CDR2 SVGIG (reference sequence). CDR3 length equals 13 residues. The DNA for the CDR3 is TGTGCCTCCTCGGGGGGCTTGGGGGAGACCCAGTACTTC. Protein: CASSGGLGETQYF.

The V gene is TRBV3-1 (or the pseudogene TRBV3-2), the J gene TRBJ1-5; 7 nucleotides align to TRBD1. The CDR3 totals 15 residues. CDR1 and CDR2 (germline): LGHDT, YNNKEL (reference sequence). Losses at the gene ends were 6 bases for V and 9 bases for J; bases not matched to a gene: 14. This CDR3 is CASSRQGWENGPQHF. The CDR3 bases are TGTGCCAGCAGTCGACAGGGTTGGGAGAACGGGCCCCAGCATTTT.

The rearrangement links TRBV29-1 to TRBJ1-5; 7 bases agree with TRBD1. This CDR3 has 15 amino acids. Unmatched junction bases numbered 9, after V lost 3 bases and J lost 4 bases. The germline CDR1 and CDR2 sequences are SQVTM and ANQGSEA. Written as DNA, the CDR3 is TGCAGCGTTGAGAGACAGGGAAAGGGTAATCAGCCCCAGCATTTT. Protein: CSVERQGKGNQPQHF.

The chain has TRBV5-1 and TRBJ1-5; D not certain. Germline CDR1 and CDR2: SGHRS and YFSETQ. This CDR3 has 13 amino acids. V lost 0 bases to trimming and J lost 4 bases, with 5 bases between them. The CDR3 bases are TGCGCCAGCAGCTTGGGAGTGAATCAGCCCCAGCATTTT. It encodes CASSLGVNQPQHF.